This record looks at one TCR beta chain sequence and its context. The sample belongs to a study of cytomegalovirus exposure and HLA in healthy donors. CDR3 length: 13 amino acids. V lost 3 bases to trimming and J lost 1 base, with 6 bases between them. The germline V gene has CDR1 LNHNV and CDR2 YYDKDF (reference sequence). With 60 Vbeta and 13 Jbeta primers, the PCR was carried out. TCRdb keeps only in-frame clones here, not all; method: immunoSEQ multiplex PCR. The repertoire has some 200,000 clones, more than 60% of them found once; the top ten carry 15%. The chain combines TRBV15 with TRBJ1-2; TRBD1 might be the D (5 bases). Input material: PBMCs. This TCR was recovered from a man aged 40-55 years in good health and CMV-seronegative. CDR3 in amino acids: CATSRGGNYGYTF. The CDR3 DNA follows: TGTGCCACCAGCAGGGGGGGTAACTATGGCTACACCTTC.